The sample holds many counts of the clone carrying this T cell receptor beta chain. Deletions cut 3 bases from V and 0 bases from J, with 10 bases between. Germline CDR1 SGHRS, CDR2 YFSETQ. CDR3 size: 15 residues. TCRdb reprocessed the PCR reads via MiXCR and lists one record per CDR3 protein. The table records 9,500 to 11,000 distinct CDR3 sequences, over 50% of them present only once. This sample is drawn from a study of tumor-infiltrating lymphocytes in oesophageal squamous cell carcinoma. This sequence joins TRBV5-1 and TRBJ2-1; the D is unclear. Sequencing input: esophageal tumor tissue. The receptor was derived from a male donor with esophageal squamous cell carcinoma. The CDR3 here is CASSYLGNSYNEQFF. CDR3 DNA: TGCGCCAGCAGCTACCTAGGGAACTCCTACAATGAGCAGTTCTTC.